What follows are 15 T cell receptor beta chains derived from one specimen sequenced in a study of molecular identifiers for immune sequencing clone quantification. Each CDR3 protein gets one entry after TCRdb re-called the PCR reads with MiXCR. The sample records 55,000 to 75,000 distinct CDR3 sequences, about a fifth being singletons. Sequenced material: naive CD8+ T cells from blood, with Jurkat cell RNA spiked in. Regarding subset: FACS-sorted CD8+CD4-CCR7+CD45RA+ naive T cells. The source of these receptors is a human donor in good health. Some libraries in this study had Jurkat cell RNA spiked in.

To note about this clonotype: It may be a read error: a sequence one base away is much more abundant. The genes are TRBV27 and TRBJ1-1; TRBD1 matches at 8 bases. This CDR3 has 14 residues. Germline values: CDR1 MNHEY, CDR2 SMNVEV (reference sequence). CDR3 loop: CASSAPGGRAEALF. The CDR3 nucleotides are TGTGCCAGCAGTGCGCCAGGGGGCAGGGCTGAAGCTCTCTTT.

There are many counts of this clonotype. CDR3 region: CASSAQGLAYEQYF. The CDR3 DNA is TGTGCCAGTAGTGCGCAGGGGTTAGCCTACGAGCAGTACTTC. The rearrangement links TRBV19 to TRBJ2-7, with D possibly being TRBD1 (6 bases). Trimming left V 5 bases short and J 2 bases short, with 13 bases between. Germline values: CDR1 LNHDA, CDR2 SQIVND (reference sequence). This CDR3 spans 14 amino acids.

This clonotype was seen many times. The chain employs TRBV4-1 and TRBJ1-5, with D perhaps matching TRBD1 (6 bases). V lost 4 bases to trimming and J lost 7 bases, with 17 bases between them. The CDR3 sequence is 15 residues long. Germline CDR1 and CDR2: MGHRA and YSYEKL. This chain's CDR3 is CASSLRPAGEQPQHF. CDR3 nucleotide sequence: TGCGCCAGCAGCCTTCGACCGGCAGGGGAGCAGCCCCAGCATTTT.

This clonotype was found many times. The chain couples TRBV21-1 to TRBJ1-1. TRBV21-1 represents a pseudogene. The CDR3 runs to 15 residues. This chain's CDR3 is CASSTPTRPNTEAFF. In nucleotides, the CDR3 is TGTGCCAGCAGCACGCCCACCCGACCTAACACTGAAGCTTTCTTT.

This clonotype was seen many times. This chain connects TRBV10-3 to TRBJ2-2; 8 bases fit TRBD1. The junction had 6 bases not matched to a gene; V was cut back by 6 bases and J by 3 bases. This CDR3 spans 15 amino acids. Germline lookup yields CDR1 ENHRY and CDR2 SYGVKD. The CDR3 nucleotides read TGTGCCATCAGACCGGGACAGGATCACACCGGGGAGCTGTTTTTT. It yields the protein CAIRPGQDHTGELFF.

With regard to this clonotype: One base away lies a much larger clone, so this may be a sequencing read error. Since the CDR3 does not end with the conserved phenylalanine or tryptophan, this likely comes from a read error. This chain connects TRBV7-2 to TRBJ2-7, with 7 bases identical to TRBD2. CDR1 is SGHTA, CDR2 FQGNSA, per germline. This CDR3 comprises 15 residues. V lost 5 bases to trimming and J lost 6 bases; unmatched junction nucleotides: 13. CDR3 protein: CASSLKRDGDFEQYS. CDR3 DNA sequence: TGTGCCAGCAGCCTAAAGCGGGACGGGGATTTCGAGCAGTACTCC.

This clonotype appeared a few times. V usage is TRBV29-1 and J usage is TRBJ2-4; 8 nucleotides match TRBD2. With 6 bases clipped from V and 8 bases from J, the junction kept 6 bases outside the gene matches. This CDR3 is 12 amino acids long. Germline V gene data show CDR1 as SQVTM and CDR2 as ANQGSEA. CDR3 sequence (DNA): TGCAGCGTCCGGGGACTAGACGACATTCAGTACTTC. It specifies CSVRGLDDIQYF. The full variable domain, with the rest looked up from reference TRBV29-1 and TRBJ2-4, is SAVISQKPSRDICQRGTSLTIQCQVDSQVTMMFWYRQQPGQSLTLIATANQGSEATYESGFVIDKFPISRPNLTFSTLTVSNMSPEDSSIYLCSVRGLDDIQYFGAGTRLSVL.

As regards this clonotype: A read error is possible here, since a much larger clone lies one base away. In nucleotides, the CDR3 is TGTGCCAGCAGCCCGGTTTCGGAGGGGTTCTATGGCTACACCTTC. This gives the protein CASSPVSEGFYGYTF. The chain carries TRBV16 and TRBJ1-2; TRBD1 is a possible D gene (5 bases). V was cut by 4 bases and J by 4 bases, with 16 bases left in between. There are 15 residues in the CDR3. Germline-derived CDR1 and CDR2 are KGHSY and FQNENV.

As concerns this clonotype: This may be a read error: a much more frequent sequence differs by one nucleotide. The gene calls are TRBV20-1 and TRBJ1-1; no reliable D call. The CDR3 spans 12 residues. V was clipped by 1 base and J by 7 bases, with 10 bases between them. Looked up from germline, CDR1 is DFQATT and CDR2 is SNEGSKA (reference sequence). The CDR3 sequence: CSARVGTYEAFF. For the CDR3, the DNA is TGCAGTGCTAGAGTTGGCACTTATGAAGCTTTCTTT.

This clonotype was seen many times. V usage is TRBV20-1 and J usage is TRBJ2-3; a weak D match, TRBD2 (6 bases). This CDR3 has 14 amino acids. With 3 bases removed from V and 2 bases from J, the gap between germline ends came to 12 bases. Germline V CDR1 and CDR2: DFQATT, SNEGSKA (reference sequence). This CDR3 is CSASSGGITDTQYF. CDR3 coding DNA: TGCAGTGCTAGTAGCGGAGGTATCACAGATACGCAGTATTTT.

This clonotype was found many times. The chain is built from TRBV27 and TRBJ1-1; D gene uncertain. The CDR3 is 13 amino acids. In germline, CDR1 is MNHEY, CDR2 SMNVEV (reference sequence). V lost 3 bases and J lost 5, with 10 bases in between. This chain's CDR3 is CASSFQDGTEAFF. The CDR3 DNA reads TGTGCCAGCAGTTTCCAGGACGGGACTGAAGCTTTCTTT.

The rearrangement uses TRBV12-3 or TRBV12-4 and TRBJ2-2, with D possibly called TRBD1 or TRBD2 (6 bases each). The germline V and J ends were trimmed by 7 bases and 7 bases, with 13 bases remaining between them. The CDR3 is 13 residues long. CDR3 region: CASTSGGIGELFF. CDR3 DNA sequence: TGTGCCAGCACCTCCGGGGGCATCGGGGAGCTGTTTTTT.

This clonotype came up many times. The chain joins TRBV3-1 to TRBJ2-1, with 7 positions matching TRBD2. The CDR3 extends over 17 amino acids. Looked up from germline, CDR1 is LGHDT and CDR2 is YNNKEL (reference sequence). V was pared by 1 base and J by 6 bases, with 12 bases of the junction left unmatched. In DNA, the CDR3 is TGTGCCAGCAGCCAAGGTGGGAGGCGGGAGTGGTTCAATGAGCAGTTCTTC. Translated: CASSQGGRREWFNEQFF.

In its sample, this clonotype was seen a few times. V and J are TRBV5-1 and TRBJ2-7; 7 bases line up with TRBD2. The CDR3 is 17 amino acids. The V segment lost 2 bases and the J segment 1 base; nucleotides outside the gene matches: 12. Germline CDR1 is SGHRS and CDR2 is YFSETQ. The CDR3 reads CASSLTSRDYFSYEQYF. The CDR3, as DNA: TGCGCCAGCAGCTTAACGAGCCGGGACTACTTTTCCTACGAGCAGTACTTC.

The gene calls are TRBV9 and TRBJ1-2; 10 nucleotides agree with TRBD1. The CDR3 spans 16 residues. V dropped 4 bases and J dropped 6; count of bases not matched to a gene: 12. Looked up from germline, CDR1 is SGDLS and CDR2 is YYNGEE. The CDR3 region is CASSPAWETGGHGYTF. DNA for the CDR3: TGTGCCAGCAGCCCCGCATGGGAGACAGGGGGCCATGGCTACACCTTC.